This T cell receptor beta chain is from a study of T cell changes during pregnancy in multiple sclerosis. Using immunoSEQ multiplex PCR, the repertoire was profiled, and TCRdb retains in-frame clones only, with some absent. The sample yields 35,000 or so clones, around 90% seen once. Germline-derived CDR1 and CDR2 are SGDLS and YYNGEE. V lost 0 bases and J 0 bases, leaving 10 bases between the germline ends. This CDR3 region has 15 residues. The rearrangement links TRBV9 to TRBJ2-7, with D possibly matching TRBD1 (6 bases). This specimen consisted of CD4+ T cells from peripheral blood mononuclear cells, obtained before pregnancy. The TCR originated in a female donor with multiple sclerosis, enrolled in a pregnancy study. CDR3 nucleotide sequence: TGTGCCAGCAGCGTAGGGCTGGACAGCTCCTACGAGCAGTACTTC. It codes for CASSVGLDSSYEQYF.